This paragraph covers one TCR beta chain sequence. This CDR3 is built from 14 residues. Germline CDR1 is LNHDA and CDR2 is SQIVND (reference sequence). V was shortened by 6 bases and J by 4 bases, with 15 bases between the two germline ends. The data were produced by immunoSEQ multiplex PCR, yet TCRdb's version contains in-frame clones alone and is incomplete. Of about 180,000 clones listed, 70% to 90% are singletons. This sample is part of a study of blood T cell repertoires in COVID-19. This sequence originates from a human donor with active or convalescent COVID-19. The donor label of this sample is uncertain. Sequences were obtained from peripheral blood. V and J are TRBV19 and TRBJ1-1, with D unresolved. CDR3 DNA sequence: TGTGCCAGTAGCGCCCCTGGGGAGAGCACTGAAGCTTTCTTT. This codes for CASSAPGESTEAFF.